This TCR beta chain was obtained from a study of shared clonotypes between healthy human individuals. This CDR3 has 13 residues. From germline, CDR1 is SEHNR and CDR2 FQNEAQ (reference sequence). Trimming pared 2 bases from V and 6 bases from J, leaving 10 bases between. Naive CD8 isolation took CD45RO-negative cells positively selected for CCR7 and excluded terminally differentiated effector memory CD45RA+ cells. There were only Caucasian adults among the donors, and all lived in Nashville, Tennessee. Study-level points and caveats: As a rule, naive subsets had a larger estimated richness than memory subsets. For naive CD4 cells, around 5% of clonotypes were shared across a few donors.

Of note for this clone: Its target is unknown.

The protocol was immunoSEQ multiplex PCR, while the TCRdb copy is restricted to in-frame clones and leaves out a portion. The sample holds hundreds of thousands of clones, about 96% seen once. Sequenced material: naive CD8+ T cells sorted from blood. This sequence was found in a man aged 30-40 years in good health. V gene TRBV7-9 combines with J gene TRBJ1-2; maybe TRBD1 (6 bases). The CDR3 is CASSLMAGDGYTF. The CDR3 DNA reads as TGTGCCAGCAGCTTAATGGCAGGGGATGGCTACACCTTC.